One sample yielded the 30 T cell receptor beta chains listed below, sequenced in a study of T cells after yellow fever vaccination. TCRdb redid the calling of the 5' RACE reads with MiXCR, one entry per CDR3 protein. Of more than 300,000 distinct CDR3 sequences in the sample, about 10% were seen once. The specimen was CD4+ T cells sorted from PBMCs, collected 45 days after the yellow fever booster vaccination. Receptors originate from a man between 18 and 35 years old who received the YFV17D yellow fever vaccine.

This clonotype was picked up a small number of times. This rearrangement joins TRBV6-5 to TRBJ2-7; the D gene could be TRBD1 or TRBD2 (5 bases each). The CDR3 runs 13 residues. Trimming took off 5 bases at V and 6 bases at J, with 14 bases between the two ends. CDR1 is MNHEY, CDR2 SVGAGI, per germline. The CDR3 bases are TGTGCCAGCAGTCCTCCGGGACGATTCGAGCAGTACTTC. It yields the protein CASSPPGRFEQYF.

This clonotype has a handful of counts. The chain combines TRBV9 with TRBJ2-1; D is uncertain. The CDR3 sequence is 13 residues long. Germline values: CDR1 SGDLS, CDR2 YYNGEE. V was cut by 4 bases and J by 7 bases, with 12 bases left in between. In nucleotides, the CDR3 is TGTGCCAGCAGCTCCGCCCCCGGGAATGAGCAGTTCTTC. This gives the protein CASSSAPGNEQFF.

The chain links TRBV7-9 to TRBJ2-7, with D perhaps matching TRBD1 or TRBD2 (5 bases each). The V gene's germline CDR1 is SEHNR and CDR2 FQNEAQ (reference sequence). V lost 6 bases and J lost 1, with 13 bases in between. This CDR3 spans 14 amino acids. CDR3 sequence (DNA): TGTGCCAGCAGTCAATCCGGGGCGTCCTACGAGCAGTACTTC. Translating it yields CASSQSGASYEQYF.

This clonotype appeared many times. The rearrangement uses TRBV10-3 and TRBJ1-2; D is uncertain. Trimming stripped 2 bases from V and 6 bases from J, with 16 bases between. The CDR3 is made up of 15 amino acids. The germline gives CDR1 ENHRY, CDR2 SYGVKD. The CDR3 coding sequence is TGTGCCATCAGTGAGCCGGCCGGGGTGTCGGATGGCTACACCTTC. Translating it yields CAISEPAGVSDGYTF.

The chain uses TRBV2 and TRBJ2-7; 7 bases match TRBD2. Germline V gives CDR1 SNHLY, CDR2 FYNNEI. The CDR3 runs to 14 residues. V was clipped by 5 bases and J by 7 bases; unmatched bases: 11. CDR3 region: CASSQTNGGSEQYF. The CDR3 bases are TGTGCCAGCAGTCAGACTAACGGGGGGAGTGAGCAGTACTTC. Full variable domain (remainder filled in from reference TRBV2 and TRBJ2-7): EPEVTQTPSHQVTQMGQEVILRCVPISNHLYFYWYRQILGQKVEFLVSFYNNEISEKSEIFDDQFSVERPDGSNFTLKIRSTKLEDSAMYFCASSQTNGGSEQYFGPGTRLTVT.

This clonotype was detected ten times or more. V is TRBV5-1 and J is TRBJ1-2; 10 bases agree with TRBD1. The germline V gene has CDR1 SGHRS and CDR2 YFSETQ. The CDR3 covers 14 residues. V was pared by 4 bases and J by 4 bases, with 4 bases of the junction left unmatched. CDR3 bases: TGCGCCAGCAGCCGGGACAGGGGCGTCTATGGCTACACCTTC. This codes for CASSRDRGVYGYTF.

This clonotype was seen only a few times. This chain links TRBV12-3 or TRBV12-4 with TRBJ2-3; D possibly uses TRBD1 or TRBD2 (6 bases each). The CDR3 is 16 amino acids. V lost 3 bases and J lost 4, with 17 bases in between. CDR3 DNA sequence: TGTGCCAGCAGTTTGGGTCGGGGGCGAAACCCAGATACGCAGTATTTT. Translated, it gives CASSLGRGRNPDTQYF.

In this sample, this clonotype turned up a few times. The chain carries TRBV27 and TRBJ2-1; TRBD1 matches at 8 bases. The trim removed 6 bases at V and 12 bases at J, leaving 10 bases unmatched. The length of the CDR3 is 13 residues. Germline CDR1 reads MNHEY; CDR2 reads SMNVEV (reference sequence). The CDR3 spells CASRRPSGTGQFF. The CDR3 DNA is TGTGCCAGCAGACGCCCCTCGGGGACAGGGCAGTTCTTC.

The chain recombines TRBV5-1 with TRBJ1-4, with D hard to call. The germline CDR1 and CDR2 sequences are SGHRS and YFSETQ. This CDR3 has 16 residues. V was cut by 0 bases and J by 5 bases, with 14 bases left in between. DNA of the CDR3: TGCGCCAGCAGCTTGGCTACGGGAATGGGAAATGAAAAACTGTTTTTT. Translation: CASSLATGMGNEKLFF.

The CDR3: CASSLVPDIYNEQFF. The CDR3 DNA sequence: TGCGCCAGCAGCTTGGTCCCGGACATCTACAATGAGCAGTTCTTC. The rearrangement links TRBV5-1 to TRBJ2-1; D may be TRBD1 (5 bases). V was pared by 0 bases and J by 3 bases, with 10 bases between. The CDR3 sequence is 15 residues long. Looked up from germline, CDR1 is SGHRS and CDR2 is YFSETQ.

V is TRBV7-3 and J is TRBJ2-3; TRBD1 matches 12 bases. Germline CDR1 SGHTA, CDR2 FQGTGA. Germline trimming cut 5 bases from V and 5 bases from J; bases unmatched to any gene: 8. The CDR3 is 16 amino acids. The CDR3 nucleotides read TGTGCCAGCAGCGATCCGGGACAGGGGGCCGGAGATACGCAGTATTTT. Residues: CASSDPGQGAGDTQYF. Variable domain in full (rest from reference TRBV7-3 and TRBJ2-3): GAGVSQTPSNKVTEKGKYVELRCDPISGHTALYWYRQSLGQGPEFLIYFQGTGAADDSGLPNDRFFAVRPEGSVSTLKIQRTERGDSAVYLCASSDPGQGAGDTQYFGPGTRLTVL.

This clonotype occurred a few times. The CDR3 here is CASSLSGVNQPQHF. DNA of the CDR3: TGTGCCAGCAGTTTATCTGGAGTTAATCAGCCCCAGCATTTT. The V and J genes are TRBV28 and TRBJ1-5, with unresolved D. CDR1 is MDHEN, CDR2 SYDVKM, per germline. CDR3 length equals 14 residues. V dropped 1 base and J dropped 4 bases, with 8 bases sitting between them.

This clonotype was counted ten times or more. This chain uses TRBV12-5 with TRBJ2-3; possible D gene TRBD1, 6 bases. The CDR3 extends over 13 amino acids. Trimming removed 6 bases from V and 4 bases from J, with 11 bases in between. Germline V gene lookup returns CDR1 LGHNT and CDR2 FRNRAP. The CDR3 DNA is TGTGCTAGTGGCACTGACAGGTCAGATACGCAGTATTTT. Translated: CASGTDRSDTQYF.

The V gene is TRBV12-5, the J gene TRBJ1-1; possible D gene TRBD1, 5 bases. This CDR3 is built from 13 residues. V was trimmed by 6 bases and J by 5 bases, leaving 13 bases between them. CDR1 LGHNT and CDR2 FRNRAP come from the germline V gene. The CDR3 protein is CASGYQGGTEAFF. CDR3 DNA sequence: TGTGCTAGTGGCTACCAGGGTGGAACTGAAGCTTTCTTT.

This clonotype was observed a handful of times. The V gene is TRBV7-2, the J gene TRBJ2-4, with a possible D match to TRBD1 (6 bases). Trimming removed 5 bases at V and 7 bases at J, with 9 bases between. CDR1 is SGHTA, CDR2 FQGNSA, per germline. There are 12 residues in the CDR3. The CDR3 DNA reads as TGTGCCAGCAGCCCCCAGGGGAACATTCAGTACTTC. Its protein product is CASSPQGNIQYF.

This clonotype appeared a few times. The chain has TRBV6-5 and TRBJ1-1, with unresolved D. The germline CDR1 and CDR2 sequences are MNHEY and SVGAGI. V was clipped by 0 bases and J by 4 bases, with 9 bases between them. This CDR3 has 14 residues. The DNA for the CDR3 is TGTGCCAGCAGTTACTCACCCGAGGGCACTGAAGCTTTCTTT. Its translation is CASSYSPEGTEAFF.

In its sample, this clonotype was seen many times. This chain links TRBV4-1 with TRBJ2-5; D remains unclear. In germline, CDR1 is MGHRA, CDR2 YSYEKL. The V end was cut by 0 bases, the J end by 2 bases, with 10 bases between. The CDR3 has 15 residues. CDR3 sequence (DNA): TGCGCCAGCAGCCAAGATCTAGGGCTACAAGAGACCCAGTACTTC. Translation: CASSQDLGLQETQYF.

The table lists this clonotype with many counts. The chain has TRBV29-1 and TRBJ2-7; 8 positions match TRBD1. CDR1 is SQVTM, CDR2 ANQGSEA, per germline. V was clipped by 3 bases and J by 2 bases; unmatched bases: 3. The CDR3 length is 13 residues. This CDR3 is CSVETGVTYEQYF. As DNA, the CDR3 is TGCAGCGTTGAGACAGGGGTGACCTACGAGCAGTACTTC.

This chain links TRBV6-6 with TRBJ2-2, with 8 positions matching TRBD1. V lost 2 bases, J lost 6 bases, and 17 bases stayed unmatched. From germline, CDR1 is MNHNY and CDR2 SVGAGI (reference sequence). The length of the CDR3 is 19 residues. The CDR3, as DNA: TGTGCCAGCAGTTACGACTACCGTTTTATGACAGGGGCGTCCGGGGAGCTGTTTTTT. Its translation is CASSYDYRFMTGASGELFF.

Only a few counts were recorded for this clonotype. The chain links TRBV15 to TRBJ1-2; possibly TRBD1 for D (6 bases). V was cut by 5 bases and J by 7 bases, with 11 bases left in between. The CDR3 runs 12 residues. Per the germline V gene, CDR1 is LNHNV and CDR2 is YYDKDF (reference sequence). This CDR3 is CATSAQGTGYTF. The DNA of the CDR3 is TGTGCCACCAGCGCACAGGGTACTGGCTACACCTTC.

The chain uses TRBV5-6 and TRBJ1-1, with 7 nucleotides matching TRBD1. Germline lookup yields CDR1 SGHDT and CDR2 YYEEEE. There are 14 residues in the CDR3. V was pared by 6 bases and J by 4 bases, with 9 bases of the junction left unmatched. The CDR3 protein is CASNEGGAGTEAFF. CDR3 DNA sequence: TGTGCCAGCAACGAAGGGGGCGCGGGCACTGAAGCTTTCTTT.

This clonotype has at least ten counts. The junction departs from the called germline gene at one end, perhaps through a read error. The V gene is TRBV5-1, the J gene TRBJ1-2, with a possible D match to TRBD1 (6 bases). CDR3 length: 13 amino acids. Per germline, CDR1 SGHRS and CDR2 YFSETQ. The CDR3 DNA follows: TGTGCCAGCAGCTTAGGACAGAGCTATGGCTACACCTTC. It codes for CASSLGQSYGYTF.

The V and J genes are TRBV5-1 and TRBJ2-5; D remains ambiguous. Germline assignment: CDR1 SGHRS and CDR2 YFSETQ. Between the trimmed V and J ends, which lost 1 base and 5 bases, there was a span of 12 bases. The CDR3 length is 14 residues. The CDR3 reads CASSLLGPLETQYF. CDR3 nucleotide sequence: TGCGCCAGCAGCTTGTTGGGCCCCCTGGAGACCCAGTACTTC.

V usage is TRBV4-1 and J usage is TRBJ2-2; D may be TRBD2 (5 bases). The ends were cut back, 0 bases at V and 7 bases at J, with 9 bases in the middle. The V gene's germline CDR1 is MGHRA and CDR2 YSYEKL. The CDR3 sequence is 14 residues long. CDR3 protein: CASSQDRGYGELFF. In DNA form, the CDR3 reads TGCGCCAGCAGCCAAGATCGGGGATACGGGGAGCTGTTTTTT.

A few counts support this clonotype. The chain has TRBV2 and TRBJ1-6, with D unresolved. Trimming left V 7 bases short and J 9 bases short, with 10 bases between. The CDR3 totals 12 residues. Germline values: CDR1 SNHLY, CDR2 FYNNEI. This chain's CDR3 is CASTPGGSPLHF. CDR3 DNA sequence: TGTGCCAGCACACCGGGAGGTTCACCCCTCCACTTT.

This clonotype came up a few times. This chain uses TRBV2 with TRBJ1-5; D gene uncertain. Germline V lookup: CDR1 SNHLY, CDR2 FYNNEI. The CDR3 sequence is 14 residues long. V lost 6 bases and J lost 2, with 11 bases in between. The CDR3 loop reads CASRVGGGNQPQHF. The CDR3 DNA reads TGTGCCAGCAGGGTAGGAGGAGGCAATCAGCCCCAGCATTTT.

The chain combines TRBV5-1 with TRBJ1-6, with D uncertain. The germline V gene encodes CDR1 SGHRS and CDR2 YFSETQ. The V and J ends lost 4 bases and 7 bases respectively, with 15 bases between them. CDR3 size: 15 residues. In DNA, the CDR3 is TGCGCCAGCAGCCCGGGCCTGCAGATGAATTCACCCCTCCACTTT. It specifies CASSPGLQMNSPLHF.

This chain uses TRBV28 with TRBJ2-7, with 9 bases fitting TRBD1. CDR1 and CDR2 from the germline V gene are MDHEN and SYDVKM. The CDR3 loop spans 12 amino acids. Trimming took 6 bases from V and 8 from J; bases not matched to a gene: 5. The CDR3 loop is CASSEQGAQQYV. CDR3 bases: TGTGCCAGCAGCGAACAGGGGGCCCAGCAGTACGTC.

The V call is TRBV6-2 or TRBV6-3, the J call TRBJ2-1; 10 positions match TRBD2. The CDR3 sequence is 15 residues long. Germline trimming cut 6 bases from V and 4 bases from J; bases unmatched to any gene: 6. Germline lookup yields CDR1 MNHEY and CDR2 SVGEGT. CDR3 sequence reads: CASSITSGVYNEQFF. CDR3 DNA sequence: TGTGCCAGCAGCATTACTAGCGGGGTTTACAATGAGCAGTTCTTC.

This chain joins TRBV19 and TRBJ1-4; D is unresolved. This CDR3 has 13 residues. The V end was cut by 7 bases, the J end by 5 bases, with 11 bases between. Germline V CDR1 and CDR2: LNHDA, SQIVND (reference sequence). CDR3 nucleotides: TGTGCCAGTATGGGGTTGGGAAATGAAAAACTGTTTTTT. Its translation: CASMGLGNEKLFF.